What follows are 13 T cell receptor beta chains derived from one specimen sequenced in a study of long-term antiretroviral therapy in people with HIV. This was the immunoSEQ v3.0 assay at survey level. The protocol was immunoSEQ multiplex PCR, while the TCRdb copy is restricted to in-frame clones and leaves out a portion. The sample includes 25,000 to 30,000 clones, 86% of them seen just once. Sequenced here: unsorted PBMCs, sampled 0.8 years after starting antiretroviral therapy. Receptor source: a woman aged 25 to 45 with HIV.

The chain carries TRBV27 and TRBJ1-1, with D unresolved. CDR1 is MNHEY and CDR2 is SMNVEV in the germline V gene (reference sequence). V lost 4 bases, J lost 1 base, and 7 bases lay in between. CDR3 length: 13 amino acids. CDR3 nucleotide sequence: TGTGCCAGCAGTTATGGCCCGAACACTGAAGCTTTCTTT. Translating it yields CASSYGPNTEAFF.

The CDR3 reads CASSRGTLNTEAFF. The DNA of the CDR3 is TGTGCCAGCAGCCGCGGGACGTTGAACACTGAAGCTTTCTTT. The chain links TRBV5-6 to TRBJ1-1, with D possibly matching TRBD1 (5 bases). The CDR3 has 14 amino acids. V gave up 4 bases and J gave up 0 bases, with 10 bases separating them. Germline CDR1 SGHDT, CDR2 YYEEEE. Drawing the rest from reference TRBV5-6 and TRBJ1-1, the complete variable domain is DAGVTQSPTHLIKTRGQQVTLRCSPKSGHDTVSWYQQALGQGPQFIFQYYEEEERQRGNFPDRFSGHQFPNYSSELNVNALLLGDSALYLCASSRGTLNTEAFFGQGTRLTVV.

V is TRBV7-9 and J is TRBJ2-5; D perhaps matches TRBD2 (7 bases). In germline, CDR1 is SEHNR, CDR2 FQNEAQ (reference sequence). V lost 7 bases and J lost 4, with 16 bases in between. The CDR3 sequence is 14 residues long. The CDR3 region has the DNA TGTGCCAGCACCCTGGCGGGGGCCGGAGAGACCCAGTACTTC. Its translation: CASTLAGAGETQYF.

V is TRBV7-6 and J is TRBJ2-7; 8 bases agree with TRBD2. Germline CDR1 and CDR2: SGHVS and FNYEAQ. This CDR3 is built from 14 residues. V lost 5 bases to trimming and J lost 2 bases; unmatched junction nucleotides: 5. The CDR3 coding sequence is TGTGCCAGCAGCCCCAGCGGGGGCCCCTACGAGCAGTACGTC. Translated, it gives CASSPSGGPYEQYV.

The chain is built from TRBV6-5 and TRBJ1-1; D perhaps matches TRBD1 (5 bases). V lost 0 bases to trimming and J lost 10 bases, with 15 bases between them. This CDR3 region has 14 residues. From germline, CDR1 is MNHEY and CDR2 SVGAGI. CDR3 DNA: TGTGCCAGCAGTTACTCTAGGGACGCCAAGGGAGCTTTCTTT. Protein sequence: CASSYSRDAKGAFF.

The DNA for the CDR3 is TGTGCCAGCAATCAACGCCAGGGGGGCGACTATGGCTACACCTTC. The encoded protein is CASNQRQGGDYGYTF. The chain links TRBV6-5 to TRBJ1-2; 7 bases are a match to TRBD1. CDR3 length equals 15 residues. Germline V lookup: CDR1 MNHEY, CDR2 SVGAGI. The J segment lost 3 bases and the V segment lost 7 bases, leaving 11 bases of the junction unmatched.

CDR3 sequence reads: CASSSGGANQETQYF. CDR3 nucleotide sequence: TGTGCCAGCAGCTCGGGAGGGGCGAACCAAGAGACCCAGTACTTC. J is TRBJ2-5 and V is TRBV5-4; 8 nucleotides line up with TRBD2. V lost 3 bases and J lost 0; bases outside the gene matches: 4. The CDR3 consists of 15 residues. Germline values: CDR1 SGHNT, CDR2 YYREEE (reference sequence).

This clone was detected only a few times. The rearrangement links TRBV7-3 to TRBJ1-1; D gene unclear. The CDR3 contains 13 residues. Germline CDR1 reads SGHTA; CDR2 reads FQGTGA. Deletions cut 1 base from V and 2 bases from J, with 5 bases between. CDR3 in DNA: TGTGCCAGCAGCTTAAGGCCCAACACTGAAGCTTTCTTT. Translating it yields CASSLRPNTEAFF. Full variable domain (missing parts from reference TRBV7-3 and TRBJ1-1): GAGVSQTPSNKVTEKGKYVELRCDPISGHTALYWYRQSLGQGPEFLIYFQGTGAADDSGLPNDRFFAVRPEGSVSTLKIQRTERGDSAVYLCASSLRPNTEAFFGQGTRLTVV.

The J gene is TRBJ2-1, the V gene TRBV6-1; 11 bases are a match to TRBD2. This CDR3 is built from 14 residues. Germline CDR1 reads MNHNS; CDR2 reads SASEGT. After removal of 7 bases from V and 9 bases from J, the junction contained 8 bases not matched to a gene. As DNA, the CDR3 is TGTGCCAGCATGAGTAGCGGGGGGGCGGGTGAGCAGTTCTTC. Translating it yields CASMSSGGAGEQFF.

The chain carries TRBV5-6 and TRBJ1-1; 8 nucleotides match TRBD1. CDR3 length equals 15 residues. CDR1 is SGHDT and CDR2 is YYEEEE in the germline V gene. The V and J ends lost 4 bases and 2 bases, in that order; junction bases with no gene match: 7. This CDR3 reads CASSRRTGINTEAFF. DNA for the CDR3: TGTGCCAGCAGCCGACGGACAGGGATTAACACTGAAGCTTTCTTT.

This rearrangement joins TRBV6-1 to TRBJ2-7, with TRBD1 matching 7 bases. The CDR3 has 12 amino acids. V dropped 10 bases and J dropped 2; count of bases not matched to a gene: 5. Germline V lookup: CDR1 MNHNS, CDR2 SASEGT. Here the CDR3 reads CATGTVPYEQYF. CDR3 sequence (DNA): TGTGCCACCGGGACAGTTCCCTACGAGCAGTACTTC.

The chain links TRBV7-6 to TRBJ2-5; 11 nucleotides line up with TRBD2. Germline V lookup: CDR1 SGHVS, CDR2 FNYEAQ. There are 16 residues in the CDR3. The J segment lost 2 bases and the V segment lost 5 bases, leaving 7 bases of the junction unmatched. In DNA, the CDR3 is TGTGCCAGCAGCCTCCCGACTAGCGGGGAACAAGAGACCCAGTACTTC. Amino acid sequence: CASSLPTSGEQETQYF.

V gene TRBV11-2 combines with J gene TRBJ1-4; D not certain. V shed 4 bases and J shed 7 bases, with 19 bases lying between them. The germline V gene encodes CDR1 SGHAT and CDR2 FQNNGV. The CDR3 is 16 amino acids. This chain's CDR3 is CASSSYKIRWGEKLFF. As DNA, the CDR3 is TGTGCCAGCAGCTCCTACAAGATCCGGTGGGGTGAAAAACTGTTTTTT.